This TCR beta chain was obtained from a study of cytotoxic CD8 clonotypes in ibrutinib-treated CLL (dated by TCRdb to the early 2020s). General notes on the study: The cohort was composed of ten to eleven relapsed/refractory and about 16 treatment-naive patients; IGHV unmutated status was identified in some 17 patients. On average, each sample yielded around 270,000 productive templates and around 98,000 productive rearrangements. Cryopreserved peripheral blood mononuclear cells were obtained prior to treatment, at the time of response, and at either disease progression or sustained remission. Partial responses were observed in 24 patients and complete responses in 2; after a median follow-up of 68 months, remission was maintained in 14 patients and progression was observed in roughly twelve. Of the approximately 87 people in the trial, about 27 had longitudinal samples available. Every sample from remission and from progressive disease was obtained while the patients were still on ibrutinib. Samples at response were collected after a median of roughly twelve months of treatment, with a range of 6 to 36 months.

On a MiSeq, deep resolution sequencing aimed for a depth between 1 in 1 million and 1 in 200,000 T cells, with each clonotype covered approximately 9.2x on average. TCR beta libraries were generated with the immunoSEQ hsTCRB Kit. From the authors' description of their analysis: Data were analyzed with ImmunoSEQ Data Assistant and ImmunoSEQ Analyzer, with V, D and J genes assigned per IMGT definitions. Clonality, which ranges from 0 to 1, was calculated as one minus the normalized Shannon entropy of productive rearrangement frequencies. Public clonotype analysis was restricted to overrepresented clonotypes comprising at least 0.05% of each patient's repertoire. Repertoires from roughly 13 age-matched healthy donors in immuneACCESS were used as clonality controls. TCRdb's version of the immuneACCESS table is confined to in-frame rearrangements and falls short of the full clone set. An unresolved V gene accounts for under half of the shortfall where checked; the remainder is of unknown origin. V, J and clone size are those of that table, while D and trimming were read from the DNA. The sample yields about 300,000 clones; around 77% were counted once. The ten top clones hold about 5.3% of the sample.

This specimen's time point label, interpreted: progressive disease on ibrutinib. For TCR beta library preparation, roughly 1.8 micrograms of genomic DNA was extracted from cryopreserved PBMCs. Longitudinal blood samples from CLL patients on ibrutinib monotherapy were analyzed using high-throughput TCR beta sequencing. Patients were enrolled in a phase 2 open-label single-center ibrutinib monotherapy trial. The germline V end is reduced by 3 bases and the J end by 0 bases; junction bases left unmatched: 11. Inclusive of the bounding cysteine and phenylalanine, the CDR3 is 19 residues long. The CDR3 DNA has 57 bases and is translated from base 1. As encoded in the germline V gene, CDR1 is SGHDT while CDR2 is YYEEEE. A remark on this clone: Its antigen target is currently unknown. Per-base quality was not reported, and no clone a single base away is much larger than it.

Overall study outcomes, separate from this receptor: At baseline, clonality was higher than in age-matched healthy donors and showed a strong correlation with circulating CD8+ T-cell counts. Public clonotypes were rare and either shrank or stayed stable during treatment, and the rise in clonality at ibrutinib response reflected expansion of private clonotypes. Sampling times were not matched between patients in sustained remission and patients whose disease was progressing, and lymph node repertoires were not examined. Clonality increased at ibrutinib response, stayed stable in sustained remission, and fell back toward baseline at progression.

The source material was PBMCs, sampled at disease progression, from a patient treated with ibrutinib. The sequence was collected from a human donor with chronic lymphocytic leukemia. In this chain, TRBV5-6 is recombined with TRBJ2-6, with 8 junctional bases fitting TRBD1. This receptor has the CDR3 CASSSGPGGEYSGANVLTF. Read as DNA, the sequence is TGTGCCAGCAGCTCAGGGCCAGGGGGCGAGTACTCTGGGGCCAACGTCCTGACTTTC. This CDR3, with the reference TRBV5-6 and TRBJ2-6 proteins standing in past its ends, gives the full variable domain DAGVTQSPTHLIKTRGQQVTLRCSPKSGHDTVSWYQQALGQGPQFIFQYYEEEERQRGNFPDRFSGHQFPNYSSELNVNALLLGDSALYLCASSSGPGGEYSGANVLTFGAGSRLTVL.